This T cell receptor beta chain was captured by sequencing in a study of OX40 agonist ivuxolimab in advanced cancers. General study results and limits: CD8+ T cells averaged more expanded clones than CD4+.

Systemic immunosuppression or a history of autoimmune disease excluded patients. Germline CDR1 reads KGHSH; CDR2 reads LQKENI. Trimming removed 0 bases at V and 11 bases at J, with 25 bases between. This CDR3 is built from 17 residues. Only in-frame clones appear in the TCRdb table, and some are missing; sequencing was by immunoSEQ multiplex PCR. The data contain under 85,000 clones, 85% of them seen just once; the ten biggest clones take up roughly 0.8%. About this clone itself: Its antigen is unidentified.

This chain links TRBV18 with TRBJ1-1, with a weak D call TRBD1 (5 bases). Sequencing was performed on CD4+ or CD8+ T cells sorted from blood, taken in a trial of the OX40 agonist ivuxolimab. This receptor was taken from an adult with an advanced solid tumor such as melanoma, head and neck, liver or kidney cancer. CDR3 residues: CASSPPQGIGGSLRAFF. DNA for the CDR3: TGTGCCAGCTCACCACCCCAGGGTATTGGAGGCAGTTTGCGGGCTTTCTTT. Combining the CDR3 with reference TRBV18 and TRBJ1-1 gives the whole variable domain NAGVMQNPRHLVRRRGQEARLRCSPMKGHSHVYWYRQLPEEGLKFMVYLQKENIIDESGMPKERFSAEFPKEGPSILRIQQVVRGDSAAYFCASSPPQGIGGSLRAFFGQGTRLTVV.